This entry describes one T cell receptor (beta chain). Its antigen is not identified. The use of a sample-barcoded 5' primer and a J-beta primer mix characterized a second PCR of roughly 7 to 12 cycles. TCRdb independently ran MiXCR on the 5' RACE reads; one entry per CDR3 protein. The sample lists 1.5 million to 2 million distinct CDR3 sequences, around half occurring once. The data derive from a study of blood T cells in healthy people across ages. V dropped 6 bases and J dropped 3; count of bases not matched to a gene: 5. CDR3 length equals 14 residues. The study's findings and limits: The long-lived group displayed more naive CD4+ cells, plus higher diversity, than the aged donors did.

Donors gave 9 to 10 milliliters of peripheral blood apiece. The source of this sequence is a middle-aged woman in good health. The gene calls are TRBV12-3 or TRBV12-4 and TRBJ1-5; 7 bases map to TRBD1. Sequences were obtained from blood. CDR3 protein: CASRQQGNNQPQHF. The CDR3 DNA reads TGTGCCAGCAGACAACAGGGGAACAATCAGCCCCAGCATTTT.